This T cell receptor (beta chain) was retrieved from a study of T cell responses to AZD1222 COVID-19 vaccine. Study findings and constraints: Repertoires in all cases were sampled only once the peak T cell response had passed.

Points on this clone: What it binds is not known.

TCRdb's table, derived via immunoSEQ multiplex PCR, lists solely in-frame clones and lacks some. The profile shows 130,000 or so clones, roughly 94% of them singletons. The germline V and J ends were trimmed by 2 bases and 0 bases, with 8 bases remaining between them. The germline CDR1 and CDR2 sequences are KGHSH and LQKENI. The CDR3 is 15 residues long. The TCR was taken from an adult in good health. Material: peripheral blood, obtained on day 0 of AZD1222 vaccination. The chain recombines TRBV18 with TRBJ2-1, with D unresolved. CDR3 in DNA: TGTGCCAGCTCACCAACAGACCTCTCCTACAATGAGCAGTTCTTC. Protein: CASSPTDLSYNEQFF.